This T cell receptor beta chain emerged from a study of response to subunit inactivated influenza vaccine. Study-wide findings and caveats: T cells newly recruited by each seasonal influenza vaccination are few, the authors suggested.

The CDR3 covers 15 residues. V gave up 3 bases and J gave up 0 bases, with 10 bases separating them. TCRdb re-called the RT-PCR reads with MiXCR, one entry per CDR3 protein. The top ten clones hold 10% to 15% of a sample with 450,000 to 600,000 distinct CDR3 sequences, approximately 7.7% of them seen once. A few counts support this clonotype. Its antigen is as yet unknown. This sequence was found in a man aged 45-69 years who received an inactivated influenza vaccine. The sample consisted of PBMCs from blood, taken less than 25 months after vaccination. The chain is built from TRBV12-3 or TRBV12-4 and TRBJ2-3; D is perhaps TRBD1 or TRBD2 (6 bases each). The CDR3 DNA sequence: TGTGCCAGCAGTTTTGGGGGGCCCAGCACAGATACGCAGTATTTT. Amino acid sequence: CASSFGGPSTDTQYF.